The 31 T cell receptor beta chains in this list originate from one sample, sequenced in a study of T cell responses to AZD1222 COVID-19 vaccine. Repertoires were generated with immunoSEQ multiplex PCR, while TCRdb's copy carries only in-frame clones and drops some. This table has tens of thousands of clones, about 83% appearing once. Sequenced here: peripheral blood, sampled 28 days after the second dose of the MenACWY control vaccine. The source of these receptors is an adult who received the MenACWY meningococcal vaccine as a control.

The chain is built from TRBV28 and TRBJ2-7; D unclear. The CDR3 runs 12 residues. Trimming stripped 5 bases from V and 2 bases from J, with 7 bases between. Per the germline V gene, CDR1 is MDHEN and CDR2 is SYDVKM. The CDR3 spells CASSLTPYEQYF. Here the CDR3 DNA reads TGTGCCAGCAGTCTTACTCCCTACGAGCAGTACTTC.

The rearrangement uses TRBV5-1 and TRBJ1-1; D possibly corresponds to TRBD1 (5 bases). The germline V gene has CDR1 SGHRS and CDR2 YFSETQ. CDR3 size: 15 residues. V lost 0 bases to trimming and J lost 3 bases, with 12 bases between them. The CDR3: CASSLEVRAHTEAFF. Written as DNA, the CDR3 is TGCGCCAGCAGCTTGGAGGTCAGGGCGCACACTGAAGCTTTCTTT.

The V gene is TRBV25-1, the J gene TRBJ1-1; 8 bases are a match to TRBD1. Germline-derived CDR1 and CDR2 are MGHDK and SYGVNS. Trimming cost V 3 bases and J 1 base; bases outside gene matches: 4. CDR3 length: 15 amino acids. For the CDR3, the DNA is TGTGCCAGCAGTGAGGTAGGACAGGGGAACACTGAAGCTTTCTTT. This sequence encodes CASSEVGQGNTEAFF. The full variable domain, its missing parts supplied by reference TRBV25-1 and TRBJ1-1, is EADIYQTPRYLVIGTGKKITLECSQTMGHDKMYWYQQDPGMELHLIHYSYGVNSTEKGDLSSESTVSRIRTEHFPLTLESARPSHTSQYLCASSEVGQGNTEAFFGQGTRLTVV.

This chain uses TRBV28 with TRBJ2-3; D is perhaps TRBD1 (6 bases). The CDR3 is made up of 16 amino acids. The V gene's germline CDR1 is MDHEN and CDR2 SYDVKM. Trimming cost V 4 bases and J 2 bases, with 16 bases left between them. Here the CDR3 DNA reads TGTGCCAGCAGTTCCTACCACGGGACATACACAGATACGCAGTATTTT. Translated, it gives CASSSYHGTYTDTQYF.

The chain combines TRBV30 with TRBJ1-1; D might be TRBD1 (5 bases). Germline loops: CDR1 GTSNPN, CDR2 SVGIG (reference sequence). The CDR3 length is 13 residues. Trimming cost V 2 bases and J 1 base, with 8 bases left between them. CDR3 protein: CAWSMTENTEAFF. CDR3 nucleotide sequence: TGTGCCTGGAGTATGACAGAGAACACTGAAGCTTTCTTT. The complete variable domain, with remaining parts taken from reference TRBV30 and TRBJ1-1, reads SQTIHQWPATLVQPVGSPLSLECTVEGTSNPNLYWYRQAAGRGLQLLFYSVGIGQISSEVPQNLSASRPQDRQFILSSKKLLLSDSGFYLCAWSMTENTEAFFGQGTRLTVV.

This chain connects TRBV7-2 to TRBJ1-6; 8 bases fit TRBD1. This CDR3 is 16 amino acids long. Germline CDR1 reads SGHTA; CDR2 reads FQGNSA. With V trimmed by 3 bases and J by 9 bases, 10 bases remained unmatched. CDR3 sequence: CASSFLTGAEGSPLHF. The CDR3, as DNA: TGTGCCAGCAGCTTTTTGACAGGGGCTGAAGGTTCACCCCTCCACTTT.

The CDR3 reads CASSLDGNQPQHF. The CDR3 DNA reads as TGTGCCAGCAGCTTAGACGGGAATCAGCCCCAGCATTTT. The chain joins TRBV7-9 to TRBJ1-5; D is uncertain. The germline V gene encodes CDR1 SEHNR and CDR2 FQNEAQ (reference sequence). CDR3 length: 13 amino acids. The V and J ends lost 1 base and 4 bases respectively, with 5 bases between them.

This clone was recorded a few times. This chain joins TRBV19 and TRBJ1-2, with 9 bases aligning to TRBD1. This CDR3 spans 15 amino acids. Unmatched junction bases numbered 9, after V lost 4 bases and J lost 6 bases. CDR1 and CDR2 (germline): LNHDA, SQIVND (reference sequence). The CDR3 protein is CASSNRQGEMNGYTF. The CDR3 nucleotides read TGTGCCAGTAGTAATCGACAGGGGGAGATGAATGGCTACACCTTC.

The J gene is TRBJ2-7, the V gene TRBV6-2 or TRBV6-3, with TRBD2 matching over 7 bases. The junction had 10 bases not matched to a gene; V was cut back by 4 bases and J by 4 bases. From germline, CDR1 is MNHEY and CDR2 SVGEGT. This CDR3 contains 15 residues. This chain's CDR3 is CASSSSGATVYEQYF. CDR3 bases: TGTGCCAGCAGTTCGAGCGGGGCTACTGTATACGAGCAGTACTTC.

The chain joins TRBV7-3 to TRBJ2-3; either TRBD1 or TRBD2 may supply D (7 bases each). Trimming pared 4 bases from V and 1 base from J, leaving 15 bases between. The length of the CDR3 is 16 residues. CDR1 is SGHTA, CDR2 FQGTGA, per germline. Here the CDR3 DNA reads TGTGCCAGCAGCTCAACAGGGGAGGGAGGCACAGATACGCAGTATTTT. The encoded protein is CASSSTGEGGTDTQYF.

The chain has TRBV7-9 and TRBJ1-2; TRBD1 agrees at 7 bases. V lost 1 base to trimming and J lost 6 bases; unmatched junction nucleotides: 5. Germline V gene data show CDR1 as SEHNR and CDR2 as FQNEAQ (reference sequence). The CDR3 covers 14 residues. CDR3 sequence (DNA): TGTGCCAGCAGCTTAGACGACAGGGCTGATGGCTACACCTTC. Translated, it gives CASSLDDRADGYTF.

The chain employs TRBV6-6 and TRBJ1-5; possibly TRBD1 for D (6 bases). Germline-derived CDR1 and CDR2 are MNHNY and SVGAGI (reference sequence). Trimming shortened V by 4 bases and J by 0 bases, and 10 bases separated the two germline ends. CDR3 length: 15 amino acids. CDR3 residues: CASSSQQGSNQPQHF. In nucleotides, the CDR3 is TGTGCCAGCAGTTCTCAACAGGGTAGCAATCAGCCCCAGCATTTT.

The V gene is TRBV7-8, the J gene TRBJ2-1, with 7 bases lining up with TRBD2. V lost 3 bases, J lost 4 bases, and 3 bases stayed unmatched. The CDR3 consists of 14 residues. Germline lookup yields CDR1 SGHVS and CDR2 FQNEAQ. The CDR3 DNA follows: TGTGCCAGCAGCTTTAGCGGGTGGTACAATGAGCAGTTCTTC. Its protein is CASSFSGWYNEQFF. Drawing the rest from reference TRBV7-8 and TRBJ2-1, the complete variable domain is GAGVSQSPRYKVAKRGQDVALRCDPISGHVSLFWYQQALGQGPEFLTYFQNEAQLDKSGLPSDRFFAERPEGSVSTLKIQRTQQEDSAVYLCASSFSGWYNEQFFGPGTRLTVL.

This clone has a handful of counts. V usage is TRBV2 and J usage is TRBJ2-2; D is possibly TRBD1 (6 bases). This CDR3 region has 13 residues. Trimming shortened V by 11 bases and J by 2 bases, and 12 bases separated the two germline ends. Germline CDR1 is SNHLY and CDR2 is FYNNEI. Written as DNA, the CDR3 is TGTGCCGTAGTGGGGGCTAACACCGGGGAGCTGTTTTTT. The encoded protein is CAVVGANTGELFF.

The chain joins TRBV2 to TRBJ2-7; perhaps TRBD1 as D (6 bases). CDR1 and CDR2 (germline): SNHLY, FYNNEI. The CDR3 is made up of 13 amino acids. Trimming cost V 4 bases and J 6 bases, with 13 bases left between them. CDR3 residues: CASSGSGAGEQYF. The CDR3 nucleotides read TGTGCCAGCAGTGGATCAGGGGCCGGCGAGCAGTACTTC.

The genes are TRBV29-1 and TRBJ2-1; perhaps TRBD1 as D (6 bases). The V end lost 6 bases, the J end lost 7 bases, and 16 bases lay between the germline ends. Germline-derived CDR1 and CDR2 are SQVTM and ANQGSEA. The CDR3 is made up of 13 amino acids. CDR3 coding DNA: TGCAGCGTGTCACAGGGCGGTGGAAATGAGCAGTTCTTC. Amino acid sequence: CSVSQGGGNEQFF.

The table lists this clone with a count of one. V gene TRBV6-2 or TRBV6-3 combines with J gene TRBJ1-1; D gene uncertain. Trimming removed 0 bases at V and 5 bases at J, with 7 bases between. Germline-derived CDR1 and CDR2 are MNHEY and SVGEGT. This CDR3 contains 13 residues. CDR3 in amino acids: CASSYSMRTEAFF. The CDR3 DNA is TGTGCCAGCAGTTACTCAATGAGGACTGAAGCTTTCTTT.

This clone was detected a few times. V is TRBV5-1 and J is TRBJ1-1; tentative D call: TRBD1 (6 bases). CDR1 and CDR2 from the germline V gene are SGHRS and YFSETQ. The V end was cut by 1 base, the J end by 0 bases, with 7 bases between. CDR3 length: 14 amino acids. This CDR3 reads CASSLQGMNTEAFF. The CDR3 DNA reads as TGCGCCAGCAGCTTGCAGGGGATGAACACTGAAGCTTTCTTT. Together with reference TRBV5-1 and TRBJ1-1, the CDR3 gives the full variable domain: KAGVTQTPRYLIKTRGQQVTLSCSPISGHRSVSWYQQTPGQGLQFLFEYFSETQRNKGNFPGRFSGRQFSNSRSEMNVSTLELGDSALYLCASSLQGMNTEAFFGQGTRLTVV.

J is TRBJ1-6 and V is TRBV10-1; unclear D gene. The V gene's germline CDR1 is WNHNN and CDR2 SYGVQD (reference sequence). This CDR3 comprises 12 residues. Between the trimmed V and J ends, which lost 3 bases and 7 bases, there was a span of 4 bases. CDR3 nucleotides: TGCGCCAGCAGTGACGGGAATTCACCCCTCCACTTT. As protein: CASSDGNSPLHF.

The chain recombines TRBV29-1 with TRBJ2-1, with TRBD1 matching over 11 bases. Germline V gene data show CDR1 as SQVTM and CDR2 as ANQGSEA. Trimming removed 2 bases from V and 7 bases from J; junction bases left unmatched: 10. The CDR3 is 16 amino acids. The CDR3 DNA sequence: TGCAGCGTTGAACTTTTTGGACAGGGGGCTTGGAATGAGCAGTTCTTC. Protein sequence: CSVELFGQGAWNEQFF.

J is TRBJ1-1 and V is TRBV9; the D is unclear. V lost 0 bases and J 4 bases, leaving 13 bases between the germline ends. Germline V gene sequence: CDR1 SGDLS, CDR2 YYNGEE. The CDR3 spans 15 residues. The CDR3: CASSVGVGSPTEAFF. The CDR3 bases are TGTGCCAGCAGCGTAGGGGTAGGTTCACCCACTGAAGCTTTCTTT.

The chain has TRBV6-5 and TRBJ1-5, with D unclear. Deletions cut 5 bases from V and 10 bases from J, with 12 bases between. CDR1 and CDR2 from the germline V gene are MNHEY and SVGAGI. The CDR3 is 12 residues long. This CDR3 reads CASSHPRFPQHF. The CDR3 DNA follows: TGTGCCAGCAGTCATCCCCGTTTTCCCCAGCATTTT.

V and J are TRBV6-5 and TRBJ2-3; tentatively, D is TRBD1 or TRBD2 (5 bases each). The CDR3 length is 13 residues. Between the trimmed V and J ends, which lost 5 bases and 7 bases, there was a span of 13 bases. CDR1 MNHEY and CDR2 SVGAGI come from the germline V gene. CDR3 loop: CASSPPGRHTQYF. The CDR3, as DNA: TGTGCCAGCAGTCCCCCGGGGCGACATACGCAGTATTTT.

The genes are TRBV7-2 and TRBJ2-5, with a weak D call TRBD1 (6 bases). Trimming took 5 bases from V and 9 from J, leaving 25 bases between them. The CDR3 runs 16 residues. Germline V gene sequence: CDR1 SGHTA, CDR2 FQGNSA. The chain's CDR3 is CASSPQVTGSDDSQYF. CDR3 sequence (DNA): TGTGCCAGCAGCCCCCAAGTAACAGGGTCAGACGACTCCCAGTACTTC.

The V gene is TRBV19, the J gene TRBJ2-6; tentatively, D is TRBD1 (5 bases). Trimming took 3 bases from V and 0 from J, leaving 12 bases between them. The length of the CDR3 is 17 residues. Germline-derived CDR1 and CDR2 are LNHDA and SQIVND (reference sequence). Written as DNA, the CDR3 is TGTGCCAGTAGTATGGGGCGGCTTAGCTCTGGGGCCAACGTCCTGACTTTC. It translates to CASSMGRLSSGANVLTF.

The chain combines TRBV4-3 with TRBJ2-7; D is uncertain. Trimming cost V 1 base and J 2 bases, with 9 bases left between them. The CDR3 has 14 residues. Germline CDR1 LGHNA, CDR2 YSLEER. The DNA of the CDR3 is TGCGCCAGCAGCCAAGGAGTGCAGACCTACGAGCAGTACTTC. Encoded protein: CASSQGVQTYEQYF.

The V call is TRBV4-1, the J call TRBJ2-3; weak D call: TRBD2 (6 bases). The CDR3 consists of 18 residues. V lost 0 bases and J lost 2, with 18 bases in between. The germline CDR1 and CDR2 sequences are MGHRA and YSYEKL. The CDR3 bases are TGCGCCAGCAGCCAAGAGTGGGGGGACGGATTACTCACAGATACGCAGTATTTT. Translated: CASSQEWGDGLLTDTQYF.

The rearrangement joins TRBV6-1 to TRBJ1-3, with TRBD1 as a possible D gene (6 bases). This CDR3 region has 16 residues. In germline, CDR1 is MNHNS, CDR2 SASEGT. V was cut by 3 bases and J by 0 bases, with 12 bases left in between. The CDR3 region is CASSDTRGPSGNTIYF. CDR3 bases: TGTGCCAGCAGTGATACCAGGGGACCCTCTGGAAACACCATATATTTT.

Written as DNA, the CDR3 is TGTGCCAGCAGTGAACTGAACACTGGAAACACCATATATTTT. Translating gives CASSELNTGNTIYF. V gene TRBV6-1 combines with J gene TRBJ1-3; D unclear. CDR1 is MNHNS and CDR2 is SASEGT in the germline V gene. V lost 2 bases and J lost 2, with 7 bases in between. The CDR3 extends over 14 amino acids.

The gene calls are TRBV9 and TRBJ2-1, with 7 bases aligning to TRBD1. This CDR3 is 14 amino acids long. The V segment lost 4 bases and the J segment 5 bases; nucleotides outside the gene matches: 6. The germline gives CDR1 SGDLS, CDR2 YYNGEE. CDR3 protein: CASSIGTVNNEQFF. CDR3 in DNA: TGTGCCAGCAGCATAGGGACAGTAAACAATGAGCAGTTCTTC.

V usage is TRBV25-1 and J usage is TRBJ2-7; 7 nucleotides line up with TRBD1. V was clipped by 4 bases and J by 7 bases; unmatched bases: 13. There are 15 residues in the CDR3. Germline-derived CDR1 and CDR2 are MGHDK and SYGVNS. The CDR3 DNA sequence: TGTGCCAGCAGTGGGGGTTCCGGGACAGTAGGTGAGCAGTACTTC. This encodes CASSGGSGTVGEQYF.